What follows is one T cell receptor beta chain and its context. Its cognate antigen is unknown. TCR beta CDR3 sequences were amplified from RNA transcripts. First-round RT-PCR of the TCR CDR3 relied on the HTBI primer set. Each CDR3 protein is one row after TCRdb ran MiXCR on the multiplex PCR reads. This table holds 500,000 to 600,000 distinct CDR3 sequences, 40% to 50% found once. This record comes from a study of T cells in Graves' hyperthyroidism and ophthalmopathy. Germline V gene data show CDR1 as SEHNR and CDR2 as FQNEAQ (reference sequence). This CDR3 has 14 amino acids. The ends were cut back, 2 bases at V and 3 bases at J, with 10 bases in the middle. Study-wide findings and caveats: Most thyroid clonotypes that were expanded above 0.001 also turned up in blood.

Material for sequencing was peripheral blood or thyroid tissue (not recorded which). This receptor was taken from an adult woman with Graves' disease, either hyperthyroidism or ophthalmopathy (not recorded which). The chain recombines TRBV7-9 with TRBJ1-1; D unresolved. This CDR3 is CASSLPKSHTEAFF. The CDR3 DNA sequence: TGTGCCAGCAGCTTACCCAAATCCCACACTGAAGCTTTCTTT.